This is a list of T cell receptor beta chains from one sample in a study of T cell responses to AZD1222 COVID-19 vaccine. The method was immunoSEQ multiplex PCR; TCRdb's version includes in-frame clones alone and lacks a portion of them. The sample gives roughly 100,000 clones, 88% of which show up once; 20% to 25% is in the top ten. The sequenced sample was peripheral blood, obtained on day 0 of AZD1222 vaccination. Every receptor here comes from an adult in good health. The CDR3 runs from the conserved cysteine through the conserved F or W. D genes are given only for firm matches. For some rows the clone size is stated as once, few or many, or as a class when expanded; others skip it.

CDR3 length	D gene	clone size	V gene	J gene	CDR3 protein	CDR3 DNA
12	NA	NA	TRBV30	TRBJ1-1	CAWSGGDTEAFF	TGTGCCTGGAGTGGGGGGGACACTGAAGCTTTCTTT
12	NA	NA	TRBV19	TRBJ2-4	CASSIRGAIQYF	TGTGCCAGTAGTATCAGGGGCGCCATTCAGTACTTC
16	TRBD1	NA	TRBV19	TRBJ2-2	CASSIMGQGRSGELFF	TGTGCCAGTAGTATAATGGGACAGGGCAGGTCCGGGGAGCTGTTTTTT
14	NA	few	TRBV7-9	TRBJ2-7	CASSPDRITYEQYF	TGTGCCAGCAGCCCCGACAGGATTACCTACGAGCAGTACTTC
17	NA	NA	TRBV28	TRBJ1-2	CASSSNRRQVLNYGYTF	TGTGCCAGCAGTTCAAACCGCCGACAGGTACTGAACTATGGCTACACCTTC
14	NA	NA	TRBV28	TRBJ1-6	CASRSGTPNSPLHF	TGTGCCAGCAGGAGCGGGACACCCAATTCACCCCTCCACTTT
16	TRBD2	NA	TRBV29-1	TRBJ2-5	CSVEGLAGVSEETQYF	TGCAGCGTTGAGGGACTAGCGGGGGTCTCGGAAGAGACCCAGTACTTC
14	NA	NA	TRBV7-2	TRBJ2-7	CASSREGGPYEQYF	TGTGCCAGCAGCCGGGAAGGGGGGCCCTACGAGCAGTACTTC
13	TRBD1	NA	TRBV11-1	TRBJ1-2	CASRPGGDYGYTF	TGTGCCAGCAGACCAGGGGGCGACTATGGCTACACCTTC
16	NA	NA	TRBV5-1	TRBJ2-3	CASSSTGASGADTQYF	TGCGCCAGCAGCTCCACGGGGGCCTCGGGTGCAGATACGCAGTATTTT
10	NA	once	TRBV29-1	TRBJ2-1	CSAANNEQFF	TGCAGCGCTGCAAACAATGAGCAGTTCTTC
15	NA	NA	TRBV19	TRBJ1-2	CASSIIGRRDYGYTF	TGTGCCAGTAGTATTATTGGGCGGCGGGATTATGGCTACACCTTC
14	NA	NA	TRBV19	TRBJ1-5	CATGPGASNQPQHF	TGTGCCACCGGGCCCGGGGCTAGCAATCAGCCCCAGCATTTT
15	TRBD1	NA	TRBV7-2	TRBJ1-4	CASSPGGMESEKLFF	TGTGCCAGCAGCCCAGGGGGGATGGAGAGTGAAAAACTGTTTTTT
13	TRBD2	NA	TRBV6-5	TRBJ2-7	CASTRGREYEQYF	TGTGCCAGCACCCGAGGGAGGGAGTACGAGCAGTACTTC
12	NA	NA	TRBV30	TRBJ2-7	CAWGMSGNEQYF	TGTGCCTGGGGTATGTCAGGGAACGAGCAGTACTTC
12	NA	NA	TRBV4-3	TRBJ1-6	CASSQVGTPLHF	TGCGCCAGCAGCCAAGTCGGTACGCCCCTCCACTTT
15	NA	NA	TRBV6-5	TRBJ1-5	CASSRNRESNQPQHF	TGTGCCAGCAGTCGAAACAGGGAAAGCAATCAGCCCCAGCATTTT
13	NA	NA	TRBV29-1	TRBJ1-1	CSVVRPLNTEAFF	TGCAGCGTTGTGAGACCCTTGAACACTGAAGCTTTCTTT
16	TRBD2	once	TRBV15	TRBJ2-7	CATSRDQGSGGYEQYF	TGTGCCACCAGCAGAGATCAGGGTAGCGGGGGCTACGAGCAGTACTTC
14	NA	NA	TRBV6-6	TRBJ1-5	CASRETGGNQPQHF	TGTGCCAGCAGGGAGACTGGGGGCAATCAGCCCCAGCATTTT
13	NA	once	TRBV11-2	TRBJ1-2	CASSSAVNYGYTF	TGTGCCAGCAGCTCAGCAGTCAACTATGGCTACACCTTC
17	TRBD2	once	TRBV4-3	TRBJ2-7	CASSQEAAASGDYEQYF	TGCGCCAGCAGCCAAGAGGCAGCGGCTAGCGGGGACTACGAGCAGTACTTC
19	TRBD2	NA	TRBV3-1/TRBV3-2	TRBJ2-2	CASSQGRRLAGGFTGELFF	TGTGCCAGCAGCCAAGGGCGCAGGCTAGCGGGAGGGTTCACCGGGGAGCTGTTTTTT
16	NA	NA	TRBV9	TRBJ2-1	CASTSGLFPSYNEQFF	TGTGCCAGCACCTCTGGTCTCTTCCCTTCCTACAATGAGCAGTTCTTC
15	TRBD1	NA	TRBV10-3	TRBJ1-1	CAIQGGAGMNTEAFF	TGTGCCATCCAGGGGGGGGCCGGGATGAACACTGAAGCTTTCTTT
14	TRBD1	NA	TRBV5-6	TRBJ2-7	CASSLGTGTYEQYF	TGTGCCAGCAGCTTAGGGACAGGGACCTACGAGCAGTACTTC
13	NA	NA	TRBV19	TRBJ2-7	CASSRPGSYEQYF	TGTGCCAGTAGTAGGCCAGGCTCCTACGAGCAGTACTTC
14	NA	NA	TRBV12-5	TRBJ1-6	CASGLVPGQVSLHF	TGTGCTAGTGGTTTGGTACCAGGACAAGTCTCCCTCCACTTT
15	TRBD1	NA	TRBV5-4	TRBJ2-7	CASSWYGAGGYEQYF	TGTGCCAGCAGCTGGTACGGGGCAGGGGGCTACGAGCAGTACTTC
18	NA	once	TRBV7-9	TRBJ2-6	CASSSGLGGFSGANVLTF	TGTGCCAGCAGTTCCGGTTTGGGGGGCTTCTCCGGGGCCAACGTCCTGACTTTC
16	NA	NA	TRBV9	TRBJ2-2	CASSVAGLGNTGELFF	TGTGCCAGCAGCGTAGCAGGGCTCGGGAACACCGGGGAGCTGTTTTTT
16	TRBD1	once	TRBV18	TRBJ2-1	CASSPTGASLYNEQFF	TGTGCCAGCTCTCCTACAGGGGCCTCCCTTTACAATGAGCAGTTCTTC
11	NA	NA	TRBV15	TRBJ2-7	CATGSFYEQYF	TGTGCCACCGGGTCCTTCTACGAGCAGTACTTC
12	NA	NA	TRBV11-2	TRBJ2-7	CASSLTGEGQYF	TGTGCCAGCAGCTTAACAGGGGAGGGGCAGTACTTC
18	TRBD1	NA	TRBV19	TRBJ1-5	CASSIDRPLRDRGIKQHF	TGTGCCAGTAGTATAGATAGGCCTCTCCGGGACAGGGGGATCAAACAGCATTTT
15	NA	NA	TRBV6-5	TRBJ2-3	CASSPGPRGTDTQYF	TGTGCCAGCAGTCCCGGGCCTAGGGGCACAGATACGCAGTATTTT
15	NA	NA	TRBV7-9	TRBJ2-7	CASSLGGAQTYEQYF	TGTGCCAGCAGCTTAGGAGGGGCACAAACCTACGAGCAGTACTTC
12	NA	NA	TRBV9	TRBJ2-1	CASSRGVDEQFF	TGTGCCAGCAGCCGAGGGGTGGATGAGCAGTTCTTC
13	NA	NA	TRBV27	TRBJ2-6	CASVGVGANVLTF	TGTGCCAGCGTGGGTGTTGGGGCCAACGTCCTGACTTTC
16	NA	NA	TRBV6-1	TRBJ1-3	CASSEKGQGGGNTIYF	TGTGCCAGCAGTGAAAAGGGGCAGGGTGGGGGAAACACCATATATTTT
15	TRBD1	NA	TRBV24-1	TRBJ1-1	CATSDRDREGTEAFF	TGTGCCACCAGTGATCGGGACAGGGAAGGGACTGAAGCTTTCTTT
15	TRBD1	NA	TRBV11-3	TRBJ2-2	CASSSGQGAVGELFF	TGTGCCAGCAGCTCCGGACAGGGGGCTGTCGGGGAGCTGTTTTTT
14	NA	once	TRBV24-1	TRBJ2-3	CATSDLGGLDTQYF	TGTGCCACCAGTGATTTAGGGGGTTTGGATACGCAGTATTTT
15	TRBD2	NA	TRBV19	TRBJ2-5	CASTTSGGAVETQYF	TGTGCCAGTACCACTAGCGGGGGGGCTGTAGAGACCCAGTACTTC
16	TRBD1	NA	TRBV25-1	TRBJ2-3	CASRSSPGQDTDTQYF	TGTGCCAGCAGGTCCTCGCCGGGACAGGACACAGATACGCAGTATTTT
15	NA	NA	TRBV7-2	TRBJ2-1	CASSLEGGPYNEQFF	TGTGCCAGCAGCTTAGAGGGGGGGCCCTACAATGAGCAGTTCTTC
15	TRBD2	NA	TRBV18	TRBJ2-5	CASSLQAGGQETQYF	TGTGCCAGCTCACTTCAAGCGGGGGGGCAAGAGACCCAGTACTTC
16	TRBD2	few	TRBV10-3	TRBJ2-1	CAISSWTSGSLNEQFF	TGTGCCATCAGTTCCTGGACTAGCGGGTCTTTGAATGAGCAGTTCTTC
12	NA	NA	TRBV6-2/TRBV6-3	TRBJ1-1	CASSSPISGTFF	TGTGCCAGCAGTTCCCCCATATCGGGAACTTTCTTT
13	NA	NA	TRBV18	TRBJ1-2	CASSPRGLDGYTF	TGTGCCAGCTCACCACGAGGGTTGGATGGCTACACCTTC
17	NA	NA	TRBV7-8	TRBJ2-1	CASSLSPLQSSYNEQFF	TGTGCCAGCAGCTTAAGCCCCTTACAGAGCTCCTACAATGAGCAGTTCTTC
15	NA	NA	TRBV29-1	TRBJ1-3	CSVEVGLGGRNTIYF	TGCAGCGTTGAAGTGGGACTCGGAGGACGAAACACCATATATTTT
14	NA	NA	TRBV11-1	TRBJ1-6	CASSLREINSPLHF	TGTGCCAGCAGCTTGAGGGAGATTAATTCACCCCTCCACTTT
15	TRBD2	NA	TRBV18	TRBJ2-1	CASSPREVTSNEQFF	TGTGCCAGCTCACCCCGGGAGGTAACTTCCAATGAGCAGTTCTTC
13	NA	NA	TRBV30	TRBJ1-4	CAWSFWSQEKLFF	TGTGCCTGGAGTTTCTGGTCGCAGGAAAAACTGTTTTTT
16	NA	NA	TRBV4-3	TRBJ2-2	CASSQVRARSTGELFF	TGCGCCAGCAGCCAAGTGAGGGCTAGAAGCACCGGGGAGCTGTTTTTT
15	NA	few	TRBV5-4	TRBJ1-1	CASSLVGRMNTEAFF	TGTGCCAGCAGCTTGGTAGGACGGATGAACACTGAAGCTTTCTTT
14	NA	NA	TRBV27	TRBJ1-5	CASSLRGSNQPQHF	TGTGCCAGCAGTTTAAGAGGGAGCAATCAGCCCCAGCATTTT
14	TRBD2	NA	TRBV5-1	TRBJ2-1	CASSLAPGGNEQFF	TGCGCCAGCAGCTTGGCCCCGGGAGGGAATGAGCAGTTCTTC